Below, 21 T cell receptor beta chains from the same sample are listed, as sequenced in a study of T cells in Graves' hyperthyroidism and ophthalmopathy. The TCR beta CDR3 regions underwent amplification using RNA transcripts as the source. The HTBI primer set drove a first-round RT-PCR of the TCR CDR3. TCRdb independently ran MiXCR on the multiplex PCR reads; one entry per CDR3 protein. The sample yields some 560,000 distinct CDR3 sequences, 14% seen once. Sequenced sample: blood. These receptors came from a woman aged 40 to 50 with Graves' hyperthyroidism.

This chain connects TRBV6-1 to TRBJ1-3, with unresolved D. The CDR3 is 14 residues long. Germline assignment: CDR1 MNHNS and CDR2 SASEGT. The V gene lost 8 bases and the J gene lost 1 base, with 12 bases spanning the gap. The CDR3 here is CASVGSRSGNTIYF. CDR3 DNA: TGTGCCAGCGTGGGTTCACGGTCTGGAAACACCATATATTTT.

This clonotype was counted ten times or more. The chain has TRBV12-5 and TRBJ1-2, with 7 bases matching TRBD1. Germline CDR1 and CDR2: LGHNT and FRNRAP. The CDR3 covers 12 residues. The V segment lost 8 bases and the J segment 8 bases; nucleotides outside the gene matches: 8. CDR3 DNA sequence: TGTGCTAGTAGCGGCAGGGGGATCGGCTACACCTTC. It yields the protein CASSGRGIGYTF.

This clonotype was seen repeatedly, ten times or more. V gene TRBV28 combines with J gene TRBJ2-3; D unresolved. Germline V gives CDR1 MDHEN, CDR2 SYDVKM. The CDR3 runs 13 residues. Trimming cost V 6 bases and J 4 bases, with 11 bases left between them. The CDR3 spells CASSDGPADTQYF. In DNA, the CDR3 is TGTGCCAGCAGCGACGGGCCCGCAGATACGCAGTATTTT.

This clonotype was recorded at least ten times. The rearrangement links TRBV20-1 to TRBJ2-7; 7 bases map to TRBD2. CDR1 DFQATT and CDR2 SNEGSKA come from the germline V gene (reference sequence). With 1 base clipped from V and 0 bases from J, the junction kept 6 bases outside the gene matches. The CDR3 spans 15 residues. The CDR3 loop reads CSARASGGTSYEQYF. The CDR3 nucleotides read TGCAGTGCTAGAGCGTCGGGGGGTACCTCCTACGAGCAGTACTTC.

V gene TRBV6-1 combines with J gene TRBJ2-7; 15 nucleotides align to TRBD2. The CDR3 runs 16 residues. Losses at the gene ends were 3 bases for V and 7 bases for J; bases not matched to a gene: 7. Germline lookup yields CDR1 MNHNS and CDR2 SASEGT. The CDR3: CASSDRTSGRAGEQYF. The CDR3 nucleotides are TGTGCCAGCAGTGATCGGACTAGCGGGAGGGCGGGGGAGCAGTACTTC.

For this clonotype: At one boundary the junction diverges from the germline segment, which might be a read error. The rearrangement uses TRBV19 and TRBJ2-2; 8 bases line up with TRBD2. This CDR3 is 15 amino acids long. In germline, CDR1 is LNHDA, CDR2 SQIVND (reference sequence). The chain's CDR3 is CASSRSGGNIGELFF. The DNA of the CDR3 is TGTGCCAGTAGTAGATCGGGGGGGAACATCGGGGAGCTGTTTTTT.

This chain's CDR3 is CASSAQGAADTQYF. The CDR3 nucleotides read TGTGCCAGCAGCGCACAGGGGGCCGCAGATACGCAGTATTTT. The V call is TRBV7-2, the J call TRBJ2-3; 9 bases fit TRBD1. This CDR3 has 14 amino acids. With 5 bases clipped from V and 4 bases from J, the junction kept 4 bases outside the gene matches. CDR1 and CDR2 from the germline V gene are SGHTA and FQGNSA. Together with reference TRBV7-2 and TRBJ2-3, the CDR3 gives the full variable domain: GAGVSQSPSNKVTEKGKDVELRCDPISGHTALYWYRQSLGQGLEFLIYFQGNSAPDKSGLPSDRFSAERTGGSVSTLTIQRTQQEDSAVYLCASSAQGAADTQYFGPGTRLTVL.

This chain connects TRBV4-2 to TRBJ2-2; no clear D gene. V lost 0 bases and J 0 bases, leaving 8 bases between the germline ends. The CDR3 consists of 16 residues. Germline CDR1 reads LGHNA; CDR2 reads YNFKEQ. The CDR3 DNA reads as TGTGCCAGCAGCCAAGATCTCGGATCGAACACCGGGGAGCTGTTTTTT. Amino acid sequence: CASSQDLGSNTGELFF.

This clonotype was detected ten times or more. The chain couples TRBV2 to TRBJ2-7; maybe TRBD2 (5 bases). V was trimmed by 8 bases and J by 6 bases, leaving 11 bases between them. The CDR3 is 11 residues long. CDR1 is SNHLY and CDR2 is FYNNEI in the germline V gene. Written as DNA, the CDR3 is TGTGCCAGCGAAACTGCGGGCGAGCAGTACTTC. It translates to CASETAGEQYF.

The CDR3 is CSVGFWSSYNEQFF. The CDR3 region has the DNA TGCAGCGTTGGGTTCTGGAGCTCCTACAATGAGCAGTTCTTC. The chain uses TRBV29-1 and TRBJ2-1; D not certain. V gave up 4 bases and J gave up 0 bases, with 10 bases separating them. The CDR3 runs 14 residues. The germline CDR1 and CDR2 sequences are SQVTM and ANQGSEA.

This clonotype has at least ten counts. V and J are TRBV10-3 and TRBJ2-5; 9 nucleotides match TRBD2. CDR3 size: 15 residues. Germline CDR1 reads ENHRY; CDR2 reads SYGVKD. V lost 6 bases and J lost 4; bases outside the gene matches: 9. The chain's CDR3 is CAISRLAENGETQYF. The CDR3 coding sequence is TGTGCCATCAGCCGACTAGCGGAAAATGGAGAGACCCAGTACTTC.

This clonotype was seen at least ten times. The J gene is TRBJ2-1, the V gene TRBV20-1; TRBD2 might be the D (5 bases). Trimming shortened V by 3 bases and J by 0 bases, and 15 bases separated the two germline ends. Germline loops: CDR1 DFQATT, CDR2 SNEGSKA (reference sequence). The CDR3 runs 16 residues. The CDR3 here is CSASILSGSSYNEQFF. The CDR3 DNA is TGCAGTGCTAGTATCTTAAGCGGCAGCTCCTACAATGAGCAGTTCTTC.

There are many counts of this clonotype. The J gene is TRBJ2-7, the V gene TRBV7-2, with 13 bases fitting TRBD2. The germline CDR1 and CDR2 sequences are SGHTA and FQGNSA. Trimming took 10 bases from V and 2 from J; bases not matched to a gene: 11. The CDR3 contains 16 residues. The CDR3 sequence: CATRSGTSGAPYEQYF. CDR3 coding DNA: TGTGCCACTCGATCCGGGACTAGCGGGGCCCCCTACGAGCAGTACTTC.

This clonotype was seen only a few times. The V and J genes are TRBV5-1 and TRBJ2-7; tentatively, D is TRBD2 (6 bases). Trimming took 0 bases from V and 6 from J, leaving 10 bases between them. In germline, CDR1 is SGHRS, CDR2 YFSETQ. The CDR3 covers 13 residues. In nucleotides, the CDR3 is TGCGCCAGCAGCTTGGTTGCGGGATGCGAGCAGTACTTC. Its translation is CASSLVAGCEQYF.

V gene TRBV7-2 combines with J gene TRBJ2-5; D gene ambiguous. There are 13 residues in the CDR3. CDR1 is SGHTA, CDR2 FQGNSA, per germline. V shed 7 bases and J shed 1 base, with 10 bases lying between them. The CDR3 sequence is CASKFHGQETQYF. CDR3 sequence (DNA): TGTGCCAGCAAATTTCACGGCCAAGAGACCCAGTACTTC. Complete variable domain (other parts from reference TRBV7-2 and TRBJ2-5): GAGVSQSPSNKVTEKGKDVELRCDPISGHTALYWYRQSLGQGLEFLIYFQGNSAPDKSGLPSDRFSAERTGGSVSTLTIQRTQQEDSAVYLCASKFHGQETQYFGPGTRLLVL.

V is TRBV19 and J is TRBJ2-1; D unresolved. Germline V gives CDR1 LNHDA, CDR2 SQIVND (reference sequence). The CDR3 extends over 16 amino acids. The germline V and J ends were trimmed by 6 bases and 0 bases, with 15 bases remaining between them. The CDR3 sequence: CASSLRSESSYNEQFF. CDR3 in DNA: TGTGCCAGTAGCCTTCGAAGCGAAAGCTCCTACAATGAGCAGTTCTTC.

This clonotype was counted at least ten times. The V and J genes are TRBV12-3 or TRBV12-4 and TRBJ2-5; 13 bases fit TRBD2. J gave up 1 base and V 3 bases, and 8 bases lay outside the gene matches. The CDR3 totals 18 residues. CDR3 residues: CASSFRTSGRGVQETQYF. In DNA form, the CDR3 reads TGTGCCAGCAGTTTCAGGACTAGCGGGAGAGGGGTCCAAGAGACCCAGTACTTC.

This clonotype was picked up a small number of times. V usage is TRBV5-1 and J usage is TRBJ2-2, with 7 bases matching TRBD2. The CDR3 totals 14 residues. Per the germline V gene, CDR1 is SGHRS and CDR2 is YFSETQ. J was trimmed by 4 bases and V by 4 bases; bases with no gene match: 4. CDR3 residues: CASSPGRFTGELFF. CDR3 in DNA: TGCGCCAGCAGCCCCGGGAGGTTCACCGGGGAGCTGTTTTTT.

The sample holds many counts of this clonotype. The J gene is TRBJ2-7, the V gene TRBV5-1, with TRBD1 matching 8 bases. Trimming removed 0 bases from V and 6 bases from J; junction bases left unmatched: 5. The CDR3 is 14 residues long. CDR1 and CDR2 (germline): SGHRS, YFSETQ. The CDR3 protein is CASSLAQGAGEQYF. CDR3 in DNA: TGCGCCAGCAGCTTGGCTCAGGGGGCTGGCGAGCAGTACTTC.

This chain uses TRBV12-3 or TRBV12-4 with TRBJ2-2; TRBD2 matches 7 bases. CDR3 length equals 15 residues. The V segment lost 7 bases and the J segment 1 base; nucleotides outside the gene matches: 6. CDR3 sequence (DNA): TGTGCCAGCAACCCTCTAGCGGAGAACACCGGGGAGCTGTTTTTT. Its protein product is CASNPLAENTGELFF.

There are a few counts of this clonotype. V and J are TRBV19 and TRBJ2-4; D is perhaps TRBD2 (6 bases). The CDR3 spans 13 residues. Germline CDR1 is LNHDA and CDR2 is SQIVND (reference sequence). The V end lost 10 bases, the J end lost 6 bases, and 16 bases lay between the germline ends. CDR3 residues: CATAGEAANIQYF. CDR3 nucleotides: TGTGCCACGGCCGGGGAGGCGGCAAACATTCAGTACTTC.